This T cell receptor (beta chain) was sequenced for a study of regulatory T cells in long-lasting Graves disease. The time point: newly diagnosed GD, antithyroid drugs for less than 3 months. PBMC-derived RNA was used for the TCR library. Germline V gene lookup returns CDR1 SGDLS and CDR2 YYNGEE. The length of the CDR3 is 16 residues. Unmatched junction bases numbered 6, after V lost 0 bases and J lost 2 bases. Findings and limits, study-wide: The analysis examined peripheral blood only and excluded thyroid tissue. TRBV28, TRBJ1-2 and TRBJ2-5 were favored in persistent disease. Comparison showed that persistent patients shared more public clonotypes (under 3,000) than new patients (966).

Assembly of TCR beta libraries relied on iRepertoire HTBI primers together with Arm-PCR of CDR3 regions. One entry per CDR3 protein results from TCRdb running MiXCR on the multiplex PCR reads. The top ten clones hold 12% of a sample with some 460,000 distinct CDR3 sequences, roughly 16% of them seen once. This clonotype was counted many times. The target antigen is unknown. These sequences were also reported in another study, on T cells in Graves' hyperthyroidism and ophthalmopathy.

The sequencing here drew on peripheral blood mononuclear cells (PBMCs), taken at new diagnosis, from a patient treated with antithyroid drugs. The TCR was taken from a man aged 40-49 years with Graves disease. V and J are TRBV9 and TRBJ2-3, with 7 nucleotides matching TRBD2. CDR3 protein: CASSVGSSGNTDTQYF. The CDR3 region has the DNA TGTGCCAGCAGCGTAGGATCCAGCGGGAACACAGATACGCAGTATTTT.